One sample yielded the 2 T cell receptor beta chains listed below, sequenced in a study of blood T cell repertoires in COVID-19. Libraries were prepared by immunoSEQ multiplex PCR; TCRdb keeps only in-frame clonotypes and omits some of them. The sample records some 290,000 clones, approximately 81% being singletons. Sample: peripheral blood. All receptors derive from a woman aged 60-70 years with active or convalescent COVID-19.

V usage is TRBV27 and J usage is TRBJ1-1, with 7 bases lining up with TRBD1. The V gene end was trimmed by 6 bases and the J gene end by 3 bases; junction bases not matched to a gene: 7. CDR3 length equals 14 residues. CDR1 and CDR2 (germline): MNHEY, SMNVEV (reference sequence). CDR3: CASSDRDVDTEAFF. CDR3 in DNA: TGTGCCAGCAGCGACAGGGATGTGGACACTGAAGCTTTCTTT.

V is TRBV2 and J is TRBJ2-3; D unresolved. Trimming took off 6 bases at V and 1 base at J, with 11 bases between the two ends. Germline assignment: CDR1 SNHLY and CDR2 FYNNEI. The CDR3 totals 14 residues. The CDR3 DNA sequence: TGTGCCAGCAGCCCTAGGAGAGGCACAGATACGCAGTATTTT. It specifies CASSPRRGTDTQYF.